What follows describes a single T cell receptor (beta chain). Germline loops: CDR1 SEHNR, CDR2 FQNEAQ (reference sequence). The CDR3 is 14 amino acids. With 1 base removed from V and 2 bases from J, the gap between germline ends came to 9 bases. Data came from immunoSEQ multiplex PCR; TCRdb stores just in-frame clones and leaves some out. The sample has about 2 million clones, around 95% seen once. This specimen belongs to a study of shared clonotypes between healthy human individuals. This receptor was obtained from a young man in good health. The chain joins TRBV7-9 to TRBJ2-7; D unclear. The sequencing sample was made of naive CD4+ T cells sorted from blood. As for subset: CD45RA+ positively selected. This CDR3 reads CASSLGPPPYEQYF. CDR3 DNA sequence: TGTGCCAGCAGCTTAGGCCCCCCGCCCTACGAGCAGTACTTC.